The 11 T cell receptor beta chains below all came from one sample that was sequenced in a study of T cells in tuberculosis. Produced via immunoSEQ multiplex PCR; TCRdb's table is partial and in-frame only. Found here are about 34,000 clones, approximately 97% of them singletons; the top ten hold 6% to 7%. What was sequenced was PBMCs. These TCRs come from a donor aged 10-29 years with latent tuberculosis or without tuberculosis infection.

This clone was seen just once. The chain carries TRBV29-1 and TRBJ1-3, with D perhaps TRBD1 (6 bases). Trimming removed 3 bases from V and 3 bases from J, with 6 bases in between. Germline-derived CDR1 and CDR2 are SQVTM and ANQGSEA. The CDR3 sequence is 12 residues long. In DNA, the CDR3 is TGCAGCGTTGAGGACAGTGGAAACACCATATATTTT. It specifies CSVEDSGNTIYF.

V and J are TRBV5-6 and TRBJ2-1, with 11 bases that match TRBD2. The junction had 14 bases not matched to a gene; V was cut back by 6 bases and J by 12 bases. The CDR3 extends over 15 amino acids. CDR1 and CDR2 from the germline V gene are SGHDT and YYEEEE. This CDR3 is CASTSRLAGKVSQFF. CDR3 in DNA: TGTGCCAGCACCTCCAGACTAGCGGGAAAAGTTTCGCAGTTCTTC.

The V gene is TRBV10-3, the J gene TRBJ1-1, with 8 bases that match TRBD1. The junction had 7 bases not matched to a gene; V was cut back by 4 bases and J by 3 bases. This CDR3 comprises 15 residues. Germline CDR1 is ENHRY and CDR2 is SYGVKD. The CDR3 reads CAISGQGAVDTEAFF. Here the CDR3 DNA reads TGTGCCATCAGTGGCCAGGGGGCAGTAGACACTGAAGCTTTCTTT.

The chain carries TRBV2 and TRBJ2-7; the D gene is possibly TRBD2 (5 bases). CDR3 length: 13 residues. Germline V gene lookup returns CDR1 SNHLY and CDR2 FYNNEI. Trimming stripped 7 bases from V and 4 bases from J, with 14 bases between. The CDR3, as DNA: TGTGCCAGCAAACGGGGTCACAGTTACGAGCAGTACTTC. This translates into CASKRGHSYEQYF. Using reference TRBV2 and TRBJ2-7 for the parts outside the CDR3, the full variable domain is EPEVTQTPSHQVTQMGQEVILRCVPISNHLYFYWYRQILGQKVEFLVSFYNNEISEKSEIFDDQFSVERPDGSNFTLKIRSTKLEDSAMYFCASKRGHSYEQYFGPGTRLTVT.

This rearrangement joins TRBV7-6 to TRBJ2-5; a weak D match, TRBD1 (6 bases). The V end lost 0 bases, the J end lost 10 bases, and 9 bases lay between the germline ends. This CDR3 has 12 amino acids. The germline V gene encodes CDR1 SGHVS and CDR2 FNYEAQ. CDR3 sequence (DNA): TGTGCCAGCAGCTTAGCGGCAGGGGTCCAGTACTTC. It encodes CASSLAAGVQYF.

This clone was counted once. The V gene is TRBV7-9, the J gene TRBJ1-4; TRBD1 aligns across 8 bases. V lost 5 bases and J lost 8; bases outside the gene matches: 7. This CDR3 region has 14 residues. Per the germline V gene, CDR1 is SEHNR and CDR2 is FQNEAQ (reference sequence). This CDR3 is CASSAGQEKEKLFF. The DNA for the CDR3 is TGTGCCAGCAGCGCGGGACAGGAAAAAGAAAAACTGTTTTTT.

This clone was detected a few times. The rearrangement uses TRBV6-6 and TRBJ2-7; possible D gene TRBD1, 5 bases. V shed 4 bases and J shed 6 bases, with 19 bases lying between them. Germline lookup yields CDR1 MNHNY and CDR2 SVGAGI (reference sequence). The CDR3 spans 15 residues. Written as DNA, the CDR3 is TGTGCCAGCAGTTTGTACAGGTCGGTGTCGGGCGAGCAGTACTTC. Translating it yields CASSLYRSVSGEQYF.

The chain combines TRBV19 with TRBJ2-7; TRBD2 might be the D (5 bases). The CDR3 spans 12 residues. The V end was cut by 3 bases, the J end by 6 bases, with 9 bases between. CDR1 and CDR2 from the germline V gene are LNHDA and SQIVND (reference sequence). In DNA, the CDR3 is TGTGCCAGTAGTATCGGAGGCCTCGAGCAGTACTTC. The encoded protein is CASSIGGLEQYF.

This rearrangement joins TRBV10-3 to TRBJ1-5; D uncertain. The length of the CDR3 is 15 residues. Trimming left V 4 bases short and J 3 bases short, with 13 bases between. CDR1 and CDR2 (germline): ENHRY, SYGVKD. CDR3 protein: CAISAVSDINQPQHF. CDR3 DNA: TGTGCCATCAGTGCAGTATCCGACATCAATCAGCCCCAGCATTTT.

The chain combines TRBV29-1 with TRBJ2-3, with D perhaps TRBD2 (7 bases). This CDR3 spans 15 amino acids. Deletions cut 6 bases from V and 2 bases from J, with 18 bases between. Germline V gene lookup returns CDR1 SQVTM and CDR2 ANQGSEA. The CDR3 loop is CSVSPRGGDTDTQYF. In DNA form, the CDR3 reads TGCAGCGTCTCCCCGAGGGGGGGAGACACAGATACGCAGTATTTT.

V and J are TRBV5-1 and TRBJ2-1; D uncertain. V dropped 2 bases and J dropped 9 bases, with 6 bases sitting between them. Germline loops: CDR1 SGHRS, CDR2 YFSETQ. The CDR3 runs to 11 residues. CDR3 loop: CASSFRGEQFF. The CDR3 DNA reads TGCGCCAGCAGCTTTAGAGGTGAGCAGTTCTTC.